This T cell receptor (beta chain) was recorded in a study of T cells expressing NK-cell markers. A 5'RACE template switching approach incorporating UMIs was used to make TCR beta cDNA. TCRdb re-called the 5' RACE reads, yielding one record per CDR3 amino acid sequence without DNA. The sample table includes under 500,000 distinct CDR3 sequences. The CDR3 consists of 13 residues. The chain has TRBV12-3 or TRBV12-4 and TRBJ1-1; TCRdb's D gene call, TRBD1, goes unchecked for lack of DNA. The receptor's source is a woman aged 18 to 69 in good health. The specimen was blood T cells: a sorted CD56 or NKG2C T cell subset, CD4+ or CD8+ T cells, or bulk PBMC T cells (not recorded which). This chain's CDR3 is CASTLGEGTEAFF.